The clone carrying this T cell receptor beta chain showed up many times. What it recognizes is unknown. Criteria for exclusion of patients were uncontrolled infection, other autoimmune disease, pregnancy or lactation. TCR beta CDR3 sequences were amplified from RNA transcripts. RT-PCR in the first round (using the HTBI primer set) targeted the TCR CDR3. TCRdb used MiXCR to reprocess the multiplex PCR reads, holding one entry per CDR3 protein. The sample has hundreds of thousands of distinct CDR3 sequences, around 13% seen once. The entry originates in a study of T cells in Graves' hyperthyroidism and ophthalmopathy. Findings and limits, study-wide: Ophthalmopathy, which appeared later, was predicted by the model a median approximately six months before onset.

Looked up from germline, CDR1 is SNHLY and CDR2 is FYNNEI. The CDR3 length is 14 residues. The germline V and J ends were trimmed by 8 bases and 3 bases, with 17 bases remaining between them. The material sequenced was blood. This sequence joins TRBV2 and TRBJ2-7, with D perhaps given as TRBD1 or TRBD2 (5 bases each). This sequence originates from a woman aged 25 to 39 with Graves' hyperthyroidism that later progressed to Graves' ophthalmopathy. The CDR3 DNA reads as TGTGCCAGCCTGAGGGGCAGTAAGGACTACGAGCAGTACTTC. Protein: CASLRGSKDYEQYF.